Listed here is a single TCR beta chain. It lacks a known antigen. Per-base quality was not reported, and no clone a single base away is much larger than it. The CDR3, from cysteine to phenylalanine, totals 12 residues. Only the CDR3 DNA stays, 36 bases, in frame from base 1. The germline V gene provides CDR1 SGHVS and CDR2 FQNEAQ. The trim is 5 bases for V and 14 bases for J, with a gap of 16 bases between the germline ends. The library was obtained by the immunoSEQ multiplex PCR assay. Following the manufacturer's protocol, the hsTCRB Kit was used to amplify rearranged TCR beta chain sequences. An Illumina MiSeq was used to sequence the TCRB libraries. Per the original workflow: Demultiplexing, trimming and gene mapping were performed with the kit vendor's proprietary platform. TCRdb retrieved this table from immuneACCESS and kept in-frame rearrangements only. Not all clones are present; in checked studies, unresolved V genes account for under half, and no reason is known for the remainder. V and J calls and clone size come straight from that table; D and trimming were deduced from the DNA. The sample yields some 40,000 clones; 80% were counted once. The ten largest make up roughly 16% of the sample.

This sample was taken from a study of a mutant IDH1 vaccine in newly diagnosed glioma (dated by TCRdb to about 2021). Background on the whole study: Patients were given eight vaccinations, in weeks 1, 3, 5, 7, 11, 15, 19 and 23, which matched visits V03 through V10. Prior to enrollment, standard therapy consisting of radiotherapy alone, temozolomide alone, or radiochemotherapy with temozolomide had been administered to patients, with the combination being received by most patients. Six visits were used for peripheral blood collection: V03 (baseline), V05, V07, V10, V12 and V13. Of the 25 to 40 patients who were treated, around 62% were male and roughly 38% were female, and the mean age was around 40 years. Vaccination was initiated 4-6 weeks after radiotherapy alone, or concurrently with temozolomide cycles in the chemotherapy-containing groups. Longitudinal TCRB deep sequencing was performed for about two dozen treated patients wherever samples were available for exploratory analyses. General study outcomes and caveats: According to the authors, sample limitations meant that analyses of patient blood samples could not be reproduced. Immune responses induced by the vaccine were seen in approximately 93% of patients across multiple MHC alleles. PBMC samples for TCRB deep sequencing were selected based on availability. Pseudoprogression seemed to be unrelated to changes in the top peripheral T cell clonotypes found by TCRB sequencing.

The sample's time point, from its label and the paper: week 11, during vaccination. Each vaccine dose was 300 ug of a 20-mer mutant IDH1 peptide in Montanide, given subcutaneously with topical imiquimod. The donors had newly diagnosed IDH1-mutant astrocytomas of WHO grade 3 or 4 that showed loss of nuclear ATRX. The samples were drawn from NOA16, a multicentre, single-arm, open-label phase I trial in Germany that tested a mutant IDH1 peptide vaccine in humans for the first time. Genomic DNA for TCRB sequencing was isolated from EDTA blood with the DNeasy Blood and Tissue Kit. This sequence was found in a woman between 25 and 40 years old with glioma. Some clones in this sample may be carry-over from other donors' samples. This specimen consisted of peripheral blood mononuclear cells (PBMCs), obtained from a glioma patient whose treatment included an IDH1 peptide vaccine. The rearranged chain carries TRBV7-8 and TRBJ2-1, with the D gene too uncertain to name. The sequenced DNA: TGTGCCAGCAGCCCCTATGTCGGGTGGGAGTTCTTC. Translated, it reads CASSPYVGWEFF. Supplemented by the reference TRBV7-8 and TRBJ2-1 proteins around the CDR3, the complete variable domain is GAGVSQSPRYKVAKRGQDVALRCDPISGHVSLFWYQQALGQGPEFLTYFQNEAQLDKSGLPSDRFFAERPEGSVSTLKIQRTQQEDSAVYLCASSPYVGWEFFGPGTRLTVL.